This T cell receptor beta chain came from a study of blood T cell repertoires in COVID-19 (dated by TCRdb to about 2020). Some background on the complete study: The collaborator samples originated in the United States, Italy and Spain and spanned the acute and convalescent phases of COVID-19. HLA class I and class II types, where available, came from metadata supplied by the sample provider rather than from assay-based typing. Subjects who had been exposed to COVID-19, were actively infected with it, or had recovered from it provided the deeply sampled blood TCRbeta repertoires that made up the dataset. Samples were obtained from the ongoing ImmuneRACE study (first 160 participants) and from 1,254 subjects provided by 6 global collaborators. The prospective study material was composed of cDNA or gDNA derived from T cells, B-cell-depleted T cells, or PBMCs. The sample metadata nearly always contained a de-identified subject ID, COVID-19 status, age in years and sex. The repertoires were made available in a free public database intended to serve as a resource for research on the immune response to SARS-CoV-2. Overall study results and their limits: Clinical and demographic metadata were provided uncurated, with the amount varying by source and participant.

The immunoSEQ Assay, a bias-controlled multiplex PCR, was used to amplify TCRbeta CDR3 regions from genomic DNA. On the authors' methods: Within the assay, amplification of reference gene primers was used to estimate how many nucleated cells each sample contained. Sequence reads were collapsed and filtered to measure the absolute abundance of every unique TCRbeta CDR3 rearrangement. For each sample, productive Simpson clonality was calculated as the square root of Simpson's diversity index across productive rearrangements. The table was pulled from immuneACCESS by TCRdb, which kept in-frame rearrangements only. Such tables lose some clones; where checked, under half of the loss comes from unresolved V genes, and the rest has no known cause. The V and J calls and clone size come from that table; D and trimming were worked out from the DNA. The sample table holds just under 80,000 clones, of which 80% to 85% were seen once. 30% to 40% of the sample belongs to the ten largest clones.

Each collaborating institution followed its own protocols to collect whole blood in K2EDTA tubes. Collaborator samples were shipped for TCRbeta analysis as frozen whole blood, isolated PBMCs, or DNA extracted from either sample type. From its cysteine to its phenylalanine, the CDR3 spans 14 amino acids. CDR3 DNA only is kept here, 42 bases in frame from base 1. CDR1 SGHDT and CDR2 YYEEEE were looked up in the germline V gene. V lost 2 bases and J lost 8 bases, and the count of bases not matched to a germline gene is 5. Concerning this clone itself: No cognate antigen has been identified for it. No quality values exist for individual bases; no much larger clone is one base distant.

This receptor was identified in a woman aged 70 to 79 with acute or convalescent COVID-19. The rearrangement combines TRBV5-6 with TRBJ1-4; 8 bases in the junction line up with TRBD1. Sequenced input: peripheral blood. For the CDR3, the sequence is CASSFPGGEEKLFF. At the DNA level, the sequence is TGTGCCAGCAGCTTTCCAGGGGGCGAAGAAAAACTGTTTTTT.